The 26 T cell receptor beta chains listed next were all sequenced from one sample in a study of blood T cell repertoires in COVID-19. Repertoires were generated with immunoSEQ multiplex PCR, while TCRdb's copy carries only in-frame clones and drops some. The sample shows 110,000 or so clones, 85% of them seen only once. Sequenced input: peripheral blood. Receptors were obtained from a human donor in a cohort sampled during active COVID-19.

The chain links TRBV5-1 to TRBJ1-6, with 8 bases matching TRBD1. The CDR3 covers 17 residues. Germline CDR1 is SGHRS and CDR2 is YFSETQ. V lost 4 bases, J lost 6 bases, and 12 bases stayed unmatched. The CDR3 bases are TGCGCCAGCAGCACCCGACAGGGGTCGGACCTTAATTCACCCCTCCACTTT. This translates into CASSTRQGSDLNSPLHF.

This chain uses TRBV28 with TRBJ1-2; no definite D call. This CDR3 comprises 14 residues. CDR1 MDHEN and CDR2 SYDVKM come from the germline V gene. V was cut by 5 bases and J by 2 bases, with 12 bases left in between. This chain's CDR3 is CASSQLGPNYGYTF. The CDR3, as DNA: TGTGCCAGCAGTCAATTGGGCCCAAACTATGGCTACACCTTC.

The CDR3 bases are TGTGCCAGCCGGCGACCGGGGGACCCCTACGAGCAGTACTTC. Protein product: CASRRPGDPYEQYF. V is TRBV28 and J is TRBJ2-7; TRBD2 might be the D (6 bases). The V gene's germline CDR1 is MDHEN and CDR2 SYDVKM. V was pared by 8 bases and J by 2 bases, with 16 bases between. The CDR3 contains 14 residues.

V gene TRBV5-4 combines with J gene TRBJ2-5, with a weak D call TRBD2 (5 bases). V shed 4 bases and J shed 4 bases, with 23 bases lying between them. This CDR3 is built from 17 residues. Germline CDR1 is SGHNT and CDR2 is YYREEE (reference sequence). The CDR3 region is CASSRLSGYGVGETQYF. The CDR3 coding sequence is TGTGCCAGCAGCCGCCTATCGGGGTACGGTGTGGGAGAGACCCAGTACTTC.

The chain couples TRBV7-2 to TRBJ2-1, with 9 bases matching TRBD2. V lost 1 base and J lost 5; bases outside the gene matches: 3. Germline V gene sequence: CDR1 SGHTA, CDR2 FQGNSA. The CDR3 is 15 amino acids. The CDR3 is CASSLGRGGNNEQFF. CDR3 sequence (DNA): TGTGCCAGCAGCTTAGGGCGGGGGGGCAACAATGAGCAGTTCTTC.

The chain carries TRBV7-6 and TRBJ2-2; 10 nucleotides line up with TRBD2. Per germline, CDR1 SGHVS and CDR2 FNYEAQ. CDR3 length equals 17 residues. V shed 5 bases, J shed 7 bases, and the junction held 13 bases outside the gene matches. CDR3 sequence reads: CASSTHSGGASRGELFF. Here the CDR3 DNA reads TGTGCCAGCAGCACCCACAGCGGGGGGGCCTCCCGCGGGGAGCTGTTTTTT.

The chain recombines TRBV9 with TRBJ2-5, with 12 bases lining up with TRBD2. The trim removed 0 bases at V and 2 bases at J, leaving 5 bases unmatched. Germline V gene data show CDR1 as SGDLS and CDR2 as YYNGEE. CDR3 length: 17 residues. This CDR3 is CASSVGGLAGSQETQYF. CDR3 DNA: TGTGCCAGCAGCGTAGGAGGACTAGCGGGATCTCAAGAGACCCAGTACTTC.

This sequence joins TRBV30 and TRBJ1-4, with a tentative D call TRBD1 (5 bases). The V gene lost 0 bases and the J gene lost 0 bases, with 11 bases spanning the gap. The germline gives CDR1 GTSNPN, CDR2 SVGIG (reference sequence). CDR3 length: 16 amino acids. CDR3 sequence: CAWSVAGVATNEKLFF. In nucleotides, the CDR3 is TGTGCCTGGAGTGTAGCGGGGGTGGCAACTAATGAAAAACTGTTTTTT. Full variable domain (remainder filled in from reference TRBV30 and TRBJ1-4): SQTIHQWPATLVQPVGSPLSLECTVEGTSNPNLYWYRQAAGRGLQLLFYSVGIGQISSEVPQNLSASRPQDRQFILSSKKLLLSDSGFYLCAWSVAGVATNEKLFFGSGTQLSVL.

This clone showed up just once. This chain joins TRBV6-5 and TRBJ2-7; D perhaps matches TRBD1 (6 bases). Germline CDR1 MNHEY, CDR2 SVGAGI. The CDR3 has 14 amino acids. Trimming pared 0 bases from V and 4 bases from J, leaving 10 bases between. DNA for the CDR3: TGTGCCAGCAGTTACTCGGGTAGGGGGTACGAGCAGTACTTC. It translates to CASSYSGRGYEQYF.

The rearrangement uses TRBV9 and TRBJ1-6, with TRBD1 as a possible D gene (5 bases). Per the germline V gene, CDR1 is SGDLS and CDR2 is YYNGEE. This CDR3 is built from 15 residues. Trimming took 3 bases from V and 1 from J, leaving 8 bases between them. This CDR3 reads CASSAPGSYNSPLHF. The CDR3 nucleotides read TGTGCCAGCAGCGCACCAGGGTCCTATAATTCACCCCTCCACTTT.

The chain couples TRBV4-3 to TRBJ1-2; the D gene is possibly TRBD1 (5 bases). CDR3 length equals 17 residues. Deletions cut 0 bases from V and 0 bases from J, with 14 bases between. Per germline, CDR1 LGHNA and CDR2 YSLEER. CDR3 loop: CASSQDRAGGANYGYTF. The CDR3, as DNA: TGCGCCAGCAGCCAAGATAGGGCCGGAGGGGCTAACTATGGCTACACCTTC.

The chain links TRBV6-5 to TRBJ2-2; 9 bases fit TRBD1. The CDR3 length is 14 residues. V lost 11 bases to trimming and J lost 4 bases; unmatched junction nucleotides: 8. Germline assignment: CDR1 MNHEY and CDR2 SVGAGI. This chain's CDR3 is CAGGMDRGTGELFF. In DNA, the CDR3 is TGTGCCGGAGGGATGGACAGGGGCACCGGGGAGCTGTTTTTT.

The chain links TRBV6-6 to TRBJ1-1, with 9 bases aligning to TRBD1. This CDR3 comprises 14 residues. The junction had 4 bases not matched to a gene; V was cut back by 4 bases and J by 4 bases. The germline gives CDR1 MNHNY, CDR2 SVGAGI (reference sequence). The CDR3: CASSLGQGFTEAFF. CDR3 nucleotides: TGTGCCAGCAGTTTAGGACAGGGGTTCACTGAAGCTTTCTTT.

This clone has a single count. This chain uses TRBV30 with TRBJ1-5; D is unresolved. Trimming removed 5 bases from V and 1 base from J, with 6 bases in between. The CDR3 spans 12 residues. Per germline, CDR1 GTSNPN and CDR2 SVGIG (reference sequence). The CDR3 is CAWGSSNQPQHF. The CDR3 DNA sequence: TGTGCCTGGGGCTCAAGCAATCAGCCCCAGCATTTT.

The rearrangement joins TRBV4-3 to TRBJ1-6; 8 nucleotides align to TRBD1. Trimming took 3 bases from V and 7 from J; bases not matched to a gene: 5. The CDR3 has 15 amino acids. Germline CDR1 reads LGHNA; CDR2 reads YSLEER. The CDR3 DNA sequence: TGCGCCAGCAGCCAGAACAGGGGGTCAAATTCACCCCTCCACTTT. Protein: CASSQNRGSNSPLHF.

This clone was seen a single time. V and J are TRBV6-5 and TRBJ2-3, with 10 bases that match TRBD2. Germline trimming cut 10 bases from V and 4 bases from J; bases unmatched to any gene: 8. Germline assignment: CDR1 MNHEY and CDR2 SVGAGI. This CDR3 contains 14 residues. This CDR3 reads CATKPGLAPDTQYF. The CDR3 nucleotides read TGTGCCACCAAACCGGGACTAGCGCCAGATACGCAGTATTTT.

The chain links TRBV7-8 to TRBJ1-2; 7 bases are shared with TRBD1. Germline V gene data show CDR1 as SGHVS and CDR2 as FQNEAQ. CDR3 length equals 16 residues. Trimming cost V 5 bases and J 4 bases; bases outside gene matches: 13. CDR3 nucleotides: TGTGCCAGCAGCCTGGGGGCGAGAGGGGGCGCCTATGGCTACACCTTC. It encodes CASSLGARGGAYGYTF.

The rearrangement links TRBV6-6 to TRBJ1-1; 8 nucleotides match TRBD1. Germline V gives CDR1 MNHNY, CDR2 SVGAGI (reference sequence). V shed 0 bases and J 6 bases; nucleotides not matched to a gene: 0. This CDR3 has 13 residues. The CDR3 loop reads CASSYSTGAEAFF. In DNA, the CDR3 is TGTGCCAGCAGTTACTCGACAGGGGCTGAAGCTTTCTTT.

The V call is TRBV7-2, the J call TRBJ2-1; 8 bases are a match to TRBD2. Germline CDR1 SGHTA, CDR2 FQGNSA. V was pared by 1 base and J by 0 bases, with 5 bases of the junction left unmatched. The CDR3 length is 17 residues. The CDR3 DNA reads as TGTGCCAGCAGCTTAGGTCCCGGGGGGGTCTCCTACAATGAGCAGTTCTTC. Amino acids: CASSLGPGGVSYNEQFF.

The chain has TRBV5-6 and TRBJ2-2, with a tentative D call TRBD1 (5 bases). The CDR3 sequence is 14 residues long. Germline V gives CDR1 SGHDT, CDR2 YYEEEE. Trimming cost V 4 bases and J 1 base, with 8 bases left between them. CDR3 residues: CASSGAGNTGELFF. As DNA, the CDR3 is TGTGCCAGCAGCGGGGCAGGGAACACCGGGGAGCTGTTTTTT.

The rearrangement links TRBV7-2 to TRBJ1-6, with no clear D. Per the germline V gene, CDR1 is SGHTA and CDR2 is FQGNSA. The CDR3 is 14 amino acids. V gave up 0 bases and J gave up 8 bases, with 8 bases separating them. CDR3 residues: CASSLARVDSPLHF. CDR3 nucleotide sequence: TGTGCCAGCAGCTTAGCGCGGGTGGATTCACCCCTCCACTTT.

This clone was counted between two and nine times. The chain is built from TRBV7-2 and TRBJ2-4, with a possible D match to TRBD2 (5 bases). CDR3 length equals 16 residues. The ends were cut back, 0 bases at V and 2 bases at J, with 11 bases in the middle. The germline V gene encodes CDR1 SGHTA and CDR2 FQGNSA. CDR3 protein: CASSLAERSSKNIQYF. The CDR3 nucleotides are TGTGCCAGCAGCTTAGCGGAGCGGAGCTCCAAAAACATTCAGTACTTC.

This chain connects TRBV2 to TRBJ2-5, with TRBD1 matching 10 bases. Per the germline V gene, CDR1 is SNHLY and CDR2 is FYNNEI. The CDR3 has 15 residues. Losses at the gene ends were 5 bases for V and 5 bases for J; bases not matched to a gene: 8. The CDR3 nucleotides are TGTGCCAGCAGTACCTCCGGGACAGGGGTTGAGACCCAGTACTTC. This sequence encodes CASSTSGTGVETQYF.

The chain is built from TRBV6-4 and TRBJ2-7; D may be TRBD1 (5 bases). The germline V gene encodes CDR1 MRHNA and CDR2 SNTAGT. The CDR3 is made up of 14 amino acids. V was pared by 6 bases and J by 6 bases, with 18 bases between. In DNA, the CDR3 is TGTGCCAGCAGGGGTAGGGCAGGGTCTGGCGAGCAGTACTTC. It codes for CASRGRAGSGEQYF.

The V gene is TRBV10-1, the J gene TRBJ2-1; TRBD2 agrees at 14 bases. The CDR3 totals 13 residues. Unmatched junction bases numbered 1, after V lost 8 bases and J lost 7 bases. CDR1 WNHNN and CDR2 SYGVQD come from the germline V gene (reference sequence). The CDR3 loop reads CASGLAGGNEQFF. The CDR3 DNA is TGCGCCAGCGGACTAGCGGGGGGTAATGAGCAGTTCTTC.

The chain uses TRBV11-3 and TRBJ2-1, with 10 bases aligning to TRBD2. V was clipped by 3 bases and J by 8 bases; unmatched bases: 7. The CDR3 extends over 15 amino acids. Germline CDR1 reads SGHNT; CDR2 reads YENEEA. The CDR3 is CASSLGSGGVDEQFF. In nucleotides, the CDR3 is TGTGCCAGCAGCTTGGGGAGCGGGGGGGTCGATGAGCAGTTCTTC.